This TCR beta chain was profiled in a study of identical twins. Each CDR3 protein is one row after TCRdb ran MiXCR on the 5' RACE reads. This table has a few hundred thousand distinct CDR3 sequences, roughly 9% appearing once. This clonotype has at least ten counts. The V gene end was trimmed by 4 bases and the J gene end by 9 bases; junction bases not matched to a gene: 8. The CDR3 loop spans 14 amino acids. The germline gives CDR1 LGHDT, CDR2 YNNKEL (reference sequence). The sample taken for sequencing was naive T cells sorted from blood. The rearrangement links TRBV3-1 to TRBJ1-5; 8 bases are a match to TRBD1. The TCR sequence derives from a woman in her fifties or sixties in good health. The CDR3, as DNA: TGTGCCAGCAGCCCACAGGGGGTGAGTGGGCCCCAGCATTTT. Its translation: CASSPQGVSGPQHF.